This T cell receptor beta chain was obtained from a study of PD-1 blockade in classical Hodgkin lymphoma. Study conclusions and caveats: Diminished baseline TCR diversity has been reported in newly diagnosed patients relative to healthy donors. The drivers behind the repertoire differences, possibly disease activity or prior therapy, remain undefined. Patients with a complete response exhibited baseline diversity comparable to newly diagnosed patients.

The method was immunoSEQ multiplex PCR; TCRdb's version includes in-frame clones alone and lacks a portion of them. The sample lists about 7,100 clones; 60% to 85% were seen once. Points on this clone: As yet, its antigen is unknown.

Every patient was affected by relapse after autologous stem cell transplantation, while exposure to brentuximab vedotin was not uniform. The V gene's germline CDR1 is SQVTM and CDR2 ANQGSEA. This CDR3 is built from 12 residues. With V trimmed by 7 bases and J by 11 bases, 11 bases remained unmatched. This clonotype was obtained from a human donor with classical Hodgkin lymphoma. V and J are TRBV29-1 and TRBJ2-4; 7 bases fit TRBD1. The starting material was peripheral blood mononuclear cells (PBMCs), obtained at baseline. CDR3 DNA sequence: TGCAGCGGGCCCGACAGGGTACCAGTTCAGTACTTC. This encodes CSGPDRVPVQYF.